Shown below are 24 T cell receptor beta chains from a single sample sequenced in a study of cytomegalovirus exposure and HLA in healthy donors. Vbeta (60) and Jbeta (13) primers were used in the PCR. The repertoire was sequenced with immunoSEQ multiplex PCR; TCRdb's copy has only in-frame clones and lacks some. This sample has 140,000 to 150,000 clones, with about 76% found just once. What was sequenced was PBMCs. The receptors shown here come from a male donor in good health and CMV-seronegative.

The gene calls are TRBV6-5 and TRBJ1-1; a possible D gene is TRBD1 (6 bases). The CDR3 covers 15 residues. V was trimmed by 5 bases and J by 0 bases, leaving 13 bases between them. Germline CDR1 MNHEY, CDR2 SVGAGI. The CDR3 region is CASSPPDRMNTEAFF. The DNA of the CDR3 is TGTGCCAGCAGTCCTCCTGACAGGATGAACACTGAAGCTTTCTTT.

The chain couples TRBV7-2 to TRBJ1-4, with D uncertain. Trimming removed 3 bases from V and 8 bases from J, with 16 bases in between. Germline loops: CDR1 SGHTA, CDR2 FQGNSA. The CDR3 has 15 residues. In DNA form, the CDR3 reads TGTGCCAGCAGCTTCTCGGGAACAAGGGAAGAAAAACTGTTTTTT. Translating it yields CASSFSGTREEKLFF.

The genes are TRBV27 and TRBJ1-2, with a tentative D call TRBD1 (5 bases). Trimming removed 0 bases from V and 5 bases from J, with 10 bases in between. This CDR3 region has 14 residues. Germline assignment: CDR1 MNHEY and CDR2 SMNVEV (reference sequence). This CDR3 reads CASSLSLEGYGYTF. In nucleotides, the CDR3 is TGTGCCAGCAGTTTATCGTTGGAGGGGTATGGCTACACCTTC.

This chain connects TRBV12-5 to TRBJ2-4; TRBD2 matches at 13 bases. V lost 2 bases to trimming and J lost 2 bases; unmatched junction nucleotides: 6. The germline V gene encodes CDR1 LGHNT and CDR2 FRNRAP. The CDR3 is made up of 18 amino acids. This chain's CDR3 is CASGLISLAGGSKNIQYF. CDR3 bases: TGTGCTAGTGGTTTGATCTCACTAGCGGGAGGGTCCAAAAACATTCAGTACTTC.

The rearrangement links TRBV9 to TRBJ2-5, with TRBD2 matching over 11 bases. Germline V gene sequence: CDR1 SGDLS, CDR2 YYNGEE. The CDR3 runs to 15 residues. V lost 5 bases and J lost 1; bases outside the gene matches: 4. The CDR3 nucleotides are TGTGCCAGCAGTCCTAGCGGGGGGACCCAAGAGACCCAGTACTTC. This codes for CASSPSGGTQETQYF.

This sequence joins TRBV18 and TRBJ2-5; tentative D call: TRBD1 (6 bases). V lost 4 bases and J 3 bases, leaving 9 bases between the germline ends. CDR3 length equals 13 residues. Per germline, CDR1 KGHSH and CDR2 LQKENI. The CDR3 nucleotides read TGTGCCAGCTCACTAAACAGGGAAGAGACCCAGTACTTC. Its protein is CASSLNREETQYF.

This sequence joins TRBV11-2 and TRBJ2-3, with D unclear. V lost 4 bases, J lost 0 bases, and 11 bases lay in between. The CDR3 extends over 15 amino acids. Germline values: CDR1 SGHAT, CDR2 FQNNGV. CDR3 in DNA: TGTGCCAGCAGCTCAGAGAGACTGAGCACAGATACGCAGTATTTT. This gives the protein CASSSERLSTDTQYF.

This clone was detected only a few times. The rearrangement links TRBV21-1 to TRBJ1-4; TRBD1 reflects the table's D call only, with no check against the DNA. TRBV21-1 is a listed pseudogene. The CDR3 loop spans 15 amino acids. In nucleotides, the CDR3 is TGTGCCAGCAGCAAAAACAGGGGGCCAAGTGAAAAACTGTTTTTT. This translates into CASSKNRGPSEKLFF.

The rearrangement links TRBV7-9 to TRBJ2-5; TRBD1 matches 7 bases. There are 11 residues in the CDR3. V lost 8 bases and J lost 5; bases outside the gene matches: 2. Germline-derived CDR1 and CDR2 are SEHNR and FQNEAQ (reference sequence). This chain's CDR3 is CASEDRETQYF. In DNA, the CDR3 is TGTGCCAGCGAGGACAGGGAGACCCAGTACTTC.

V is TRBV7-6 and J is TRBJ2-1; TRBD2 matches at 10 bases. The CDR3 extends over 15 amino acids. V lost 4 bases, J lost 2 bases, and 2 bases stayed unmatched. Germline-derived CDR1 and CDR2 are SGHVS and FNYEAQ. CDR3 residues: CASSSTSGAYNEQFF. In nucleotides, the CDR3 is TGTGCCAGCAGCTCTACTAGCGGGGCCTACAATGAGCAGTTCTTC.

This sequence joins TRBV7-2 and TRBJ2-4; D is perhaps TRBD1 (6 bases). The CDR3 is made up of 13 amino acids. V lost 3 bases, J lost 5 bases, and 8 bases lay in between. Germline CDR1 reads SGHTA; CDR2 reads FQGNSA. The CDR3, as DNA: TGTGCCAGCAGCTTTGGGACACAAAACATTCAGTACTTC. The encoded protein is CASSFGTQNIQYF.

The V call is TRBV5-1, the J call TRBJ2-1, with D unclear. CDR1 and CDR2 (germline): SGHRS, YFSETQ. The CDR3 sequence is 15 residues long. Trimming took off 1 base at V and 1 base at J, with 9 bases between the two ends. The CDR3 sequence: CASSLSAVSYNEQFF. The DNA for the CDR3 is TGCGCCAGCAGCTTGTCCGCGGTTTCCTACAATGAGCAGTTCTTC.

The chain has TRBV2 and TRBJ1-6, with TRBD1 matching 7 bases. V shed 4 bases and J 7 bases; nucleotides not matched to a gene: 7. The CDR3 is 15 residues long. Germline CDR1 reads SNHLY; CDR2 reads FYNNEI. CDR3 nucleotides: TGTGCCAGCAGTGGGCCCGGGACAGCAAATTCACCCCTCCACTTT. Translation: CASSGPGTANSPLHF.

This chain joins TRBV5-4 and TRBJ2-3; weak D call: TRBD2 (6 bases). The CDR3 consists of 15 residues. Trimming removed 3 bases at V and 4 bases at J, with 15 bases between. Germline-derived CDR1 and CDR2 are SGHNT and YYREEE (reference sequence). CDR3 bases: TGTGCCAGCAGCTCCGGGCCCCCGGGAGCAGATACGCAGTATTTT. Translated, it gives CASSSGPPGADTQYF.

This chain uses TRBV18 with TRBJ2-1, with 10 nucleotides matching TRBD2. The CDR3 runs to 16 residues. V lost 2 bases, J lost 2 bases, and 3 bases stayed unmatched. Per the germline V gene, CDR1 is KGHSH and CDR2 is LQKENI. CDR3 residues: CASSPTSGRAYNEQFF. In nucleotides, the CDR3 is TGTGCCAGCTCACCAACCAGCGGGAGGGCCTACAATGAGCAGTTCTTC.

CDR3 bases: TGTGCCAGCAGTGAACTACCGTACGGCGGGGAGCTGTTTTTT. Its protein product is CASSELPYGGELFF. This chain links TRBV2 with TRBJ2-2, with unresolved D. Per the germline V gene, CDR1 is SNHLY and CDR2 is FYNNEI. This CDR3 has 14 residues. Trimming removed 2 bases at V and 7 bases at J, with 11 bases between. Complete variable domain (other parts from reference TRBV2 and TRBJ2-2): EPEVTQTPSHQVTQMGQEVILRCVPISNHLYFYWYRQILGQKVEFLVSFYNNEISEKSEIFDDQFSVERPDGSNFTLKIRSTKLEDSAMYFCASSELPYGGELFFGEGSRLTVL.

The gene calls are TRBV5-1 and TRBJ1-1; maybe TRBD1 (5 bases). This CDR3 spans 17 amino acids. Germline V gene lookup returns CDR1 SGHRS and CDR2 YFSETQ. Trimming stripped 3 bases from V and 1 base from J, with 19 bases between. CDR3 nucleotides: TGCGCCAGCAGCTCGCACCGGGCGGGGACGGGGAACACTGAAGCTTTCTTT. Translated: CASSSHRAGTGNTEAFF.

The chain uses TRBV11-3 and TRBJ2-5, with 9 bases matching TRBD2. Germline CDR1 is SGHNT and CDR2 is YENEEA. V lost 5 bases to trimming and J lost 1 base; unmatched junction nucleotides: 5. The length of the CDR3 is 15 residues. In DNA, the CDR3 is TGTGCCAGCAGCCGGACTAGCGACCCCCAAGAGACCCAGTACTTC. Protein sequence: CASSRTSDPQETQYF.

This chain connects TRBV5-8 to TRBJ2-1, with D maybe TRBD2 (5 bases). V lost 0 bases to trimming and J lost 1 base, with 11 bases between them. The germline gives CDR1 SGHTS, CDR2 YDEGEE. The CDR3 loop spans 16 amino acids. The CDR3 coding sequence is TGTGCCAGCAGCTTGGTTTCTGGGGAGTCCTACAATGAGCAGTTCTTC. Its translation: CASSLVSGESYNEQFF. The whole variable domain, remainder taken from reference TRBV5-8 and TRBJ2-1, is EAGVTQSPTHLIKTRGQQATLRCSPISGHTSVYWYQQALGLGLQFLLWYDEGEERNRGNFPPRFSGRQFPNYSSELNVNALELEDSALYLCASSLVSGESYNEQFFGPGTRLTVL.

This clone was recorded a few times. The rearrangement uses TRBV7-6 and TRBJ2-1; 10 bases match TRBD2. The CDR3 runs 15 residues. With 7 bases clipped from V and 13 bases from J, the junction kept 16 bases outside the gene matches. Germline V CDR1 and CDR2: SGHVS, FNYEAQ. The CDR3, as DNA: TGTGCCAGCACCCTTTGGGGGACTAGCGCCCAACCTCAGTTCTTC. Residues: CASTLWGTSAQPQFF.

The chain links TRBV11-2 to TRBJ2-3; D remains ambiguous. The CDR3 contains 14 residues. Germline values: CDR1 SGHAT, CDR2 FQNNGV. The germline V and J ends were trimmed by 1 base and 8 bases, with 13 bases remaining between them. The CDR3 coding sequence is TGTGCCAGCAGCTTAGCTCTCGGGTTCGGTACGCAGTATTTT. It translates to CASSLALGFGTQYF.

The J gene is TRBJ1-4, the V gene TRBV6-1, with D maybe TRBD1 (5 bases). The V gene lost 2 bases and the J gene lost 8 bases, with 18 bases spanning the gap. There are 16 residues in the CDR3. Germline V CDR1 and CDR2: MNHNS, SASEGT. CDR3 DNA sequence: TGTGCCAGCAGTGAAATCTTCGGTCAGGGAACCGAAAAACTGTTTTTT. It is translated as CASSEIFGQGTEKLFF.

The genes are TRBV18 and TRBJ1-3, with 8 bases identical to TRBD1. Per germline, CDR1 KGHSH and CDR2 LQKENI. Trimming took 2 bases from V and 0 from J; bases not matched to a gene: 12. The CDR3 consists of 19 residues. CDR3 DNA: TGTGCCAGCTCACCAAGGGACAGGTCAACCTTTTCCTCTGGAAACACCATATATTTT. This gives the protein CASSPRDRSTFSSGNTIYF.

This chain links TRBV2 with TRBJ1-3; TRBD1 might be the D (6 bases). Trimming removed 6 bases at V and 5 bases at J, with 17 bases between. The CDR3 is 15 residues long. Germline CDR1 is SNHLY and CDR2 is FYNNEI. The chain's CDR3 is CASRGSGGFRNTIYF. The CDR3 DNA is TGTGCCAGCAGAGGCTCGGGGGGCTTTCGAAACACCATATATTTT. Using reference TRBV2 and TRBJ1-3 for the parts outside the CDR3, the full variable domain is EPEVTQTPSHQVTQMGQEVILRCVPISNHLYFYWYRQILGQKVEFLVSFYNNEISEKSEIFDDQFSVERPDGSNFTLKIRSTKLEDSAMYFCASRGSGGFRNTIYFGEGSWLTVV.